The subject of this entry is one T cell receptor (beta chain). The sample holds many counts of this clonotype. Its antigen is still unknown. No base-level quality is on record; no much larger clone is a single base apart. This specimen belongs to a study of CD8 T cells in ankylosing spondylitis listed by TCRdb under 2017. Context from the whole study: The study profiled T cell receptor beta repertoires in healthy donors and ankylosing spondylitis patients to find disease-linked TCR variants. Peripheral blood was sampled, and synovial fluid was also collected from ankylosing spondylitis patients. In total, the full study cohort was made up of 110 or so healthy donors and 25 ankylosing spondylitis patients.

Overall results and qualifications from the work: A CD8+ phenotype was shown by the disease-linked clones, which were found at relatively low frequencies in peripheral blood. Some TCR beta motif variants had previously been reported in synovial fluid and blood of reactive arthritis patients, which suggested common disease-initiation mechanisms. Blood from ankylosing spondylitis patients appeared to be characterized by a TCR beta motif composed of about eight highly homologous amino acid variants. Significant enrichment of the disease-linked clones was reported in matched synovial fluid samples from ankylosing spondylitis patients.

TCRdb lists the instrument as Illumina HiSeq 2500. Quantitative 5'-RACE with molecular barcodes was used to prepare TCR beta libraries. As for the original processing: Disease-linked TCR variants were identified with a new computational method built on a probabilistic model of VDJ rearrangement. The public sequencing data were trimmed at Q25 with fastp and processed into clonotypes with MiXCR by TCRdb, which kept only in-frame beta chains. One record per CDR3 amino acid sequence lists the most common genes and DNA. The V and J calls and clone size are TCRdb's, not the authors'. The sample table shows about 100,000 distinct CDR3 sequences, and approximately 9% are seen once. Of the sample, approximately 5.5% falls within the top ten clones. Sequencing was performed on blood, either unsorted or a sorted T cell fraction (not recorded which). The sequence came from a male donor with ankylosing spondylitis or in good health (not recorded which).

The bases read TGTGCCAGCAGTTTATCTGGTACCCATGATACGCAGTATTTT. Its coded protein is CASSLSGTHDTQYF. In this chain, TRBV12-3 or TRBV12-4 is recombined with TRBJ2-3; the D gene cannot be named for sure. V is pared back by 2 bases and J by 6 bases, with 12 bases lying between the germline termini. There are 14 amino acids in the CDR3, from cysteine to phenylalanine inclusive. The entry retains the CDR3 DNA only, 42 bases that are in frame from base 1.